Below, 29 T cell receptor beta chains from the same sample are listed, as sequenced in a study of T cell responses to AZD1222 COVID-19 vaccine. Profiling relied on immunoSEQ multiplex PCR, and the TCRdb table lists in-frame clones only, not all of them. The table lists about 130,000 clones, roughly 90% of them singletons, with under 2% in the top ten. The material sequenced was peripheral blood, taken on day 0 of AZD1222 vaccination. The receptors derive from an adult in good health.

This sequence joins TRBV7-2 and TRBJ2-1; D remains unclear. The CDR3 totals 14 residues. The V end lost 5 bases, the J end lost 9 bases, and 17 bases lay between the germline ends. Germline V gene data show CDR1 as SGHTA and CDR2 as FQGNSA. The CDR3 sequence: CASSPALVYAEQFF. DNA for the CDR3: TGTGCCAGCAGCCCAGCGTTGGTTTACGCTGAGCAGTTCTTC.

V gene TRBV14 combines with J gene TRBJ1-1, with a tentative D call TRBD1 (5 bases). V lost 1 base, J lost 5 bases, and 8 bases lay in between. The germline V gene has CDR1 SGHDN and CDR2 FVKESK. The CDR3 consists of 13 residues. CDR3 protein: CASSQAGRTEAFF. CDR3 bases: TGTGCCAGCAGCCAAGCGGGGCGGACTGAAGCTTTCTTT.

The chain recombines TRBV6-5 with TRBJ1-5; tentative D call: TRBD1 (6 bases). CDR1 and CDR2 (germline): MNHEY, SVGAGI. Trimming cost V 10 bases and J 7 bases, with 11 bases left between them. The CDR3 has 11 residues. CDR3 loop: CAIGGDQPQHF. The CDR3 bases are TGTGCCATAGGGGGGGACCAGCCCCAGCATTTT.

The chain couples TRBV10-3 to TRBJ2-3; TRBD2 is a possible D gene (6 bases). V was cut by 11 bases and J by 5 bases, with 17 bases left in between. The CDR3 is 13 amino acids. The germline CDR1 and CDR2 sequences are ENHRY and SYGVKD. CDR3 bases: TGTGCCCTTCTCCCCGGGGGTCTAGATACGCAGTATTTT. Its translation is CALLPGGLDTQYF.

The chain has TRBV4-1 and TRBJ2-1; D is perhaps TRBD1 or TRBD2 (5 bases each). The CDR3 spans 14 residues. Trimming removed 4 bases at V and 6 bases at J, with 13 bases between. CDR1 is MGHRA, CDR2 YSYEKL, per germline. DNA for the CDR3: TGCGCCAGCAGCCCGCTGGGGGTGGGCAATGAGCAGTTCTTC. Translating it yields CASSPLGVGNEQFF.

This chain uses TRBV5-1 with TRBJ2-7; D is possibly TRBD1 (6 bases). With 0 bases removed from V and 2 bases from J, the gap between germline ends came to 18 bases. The V gene's germline CDR1 is SGHRS and CDR2 YFSETQ. The CDR3 has 17 amino acids. The CDR3 DNA sequence: TGCGCCAGCAGCTTGGGGGGAGTCTTTAGGGGGACCTACGAGCAGTACTTC. As protein: CASSLGGVFRGTYEQYF.

The chain links TRBV5-1 to TRBJ2-1; 15 nucleotides match TRBD2. The CDR3 totals 19 residues. The germline V gene encodes CDR1 SGHRS and CDR2 YFSETQ. V lost 4 bases and J lost 0; bases outside the gene matches: 8. CDR3 sequence reads: CASSPPGLAGGSSYNEQFF. The CDR3 DNA sequence: TGCGCCAGCAGCCCCCCCGGACTAGCGGGAGGGTCCTCCTACAATGAGCAGTTCTTC. Variable domain in full (rest from reference TRBV5-1 and TRBJ2-1): KAGVTQTPRYLIKTRGQQVTLSCSPISGHRSVSWYQQTPGQGLQFLFEYFSETQRNKGNFPGRFSGRQFSNSRSEMNVSTLELGDSALYLCASSPPGLAGGSSYNEQFFGPGTRLTVL.

This chain links TRBV30 with TRBJ2-4, with 11 bases aligning to TRBD2. V gave up 8 bases and J gave up 11 bases; unmatched junction bases: 11. Germline V gene data show CDR1 as GTSNPN and CDR2 as SVGIG (reference sequence). The CDR3 spans 13 residues. This CDR3 reads CASGVAGGSVQYF. CDR3 DNA: TGTGCCAGCGGGGTAGCGGGGGGGTCCGTTCAGTACTTC.

The count of this clone is one. This chain connects TRBV12-3 or TRBV12-4 to TRBJ1-1, with D unclear. The CDR3 spans 13 residues. V lost 5 bases and J 5 bases, leaving 12 bases between the germline ends. The CDR3 region has the DNA TGTGCCAGCAGTCTCGATAGAGGGACTGAAGCTTTCTTT. Residues: CASSLDRGTEAFF.

The gene calls are TRBV7-2 and TRBJ2-1, with 7 bases aligning to TRBD2. Germline V gene lookup returns CDR1 SGHTA and CDR2 FQGNSA. V lost 6 bases to trimming and J lost 5 bases; unmatched junction nucleotides: 4. The CDR3 spans 13 residues. The CDR3 nucleotides read TGTGCCAGCAGAGGGGAGGGACACAATGAGCAGTTCTTC. Its translation is CASRGEGHNEQFF.

The chain combines TRBV30 with TRBJ1-2; possible D gene TRBD1, 5 bases. Trimming shortened V by 4 bases and J by 5 bases, and 20 bases separated the two germline ends. Germline V gene lookup returns CDR1 GTSNPN and CDR2 SVGIG (reference sequence). This CDR3 is built from 15 residues. CDR3 residues: CAWKSVIGTGYGYTF. Written as DNA, the CDR3 is TGTGCCTGGAAATCGGTTATTGGGACTGGGTATGGCTACACCTTC.

This chain uses TRBV7-2 with TRBJ2-7, with D perhaps TRBD1 (6 bases). Germline CDR1 and CDR2: SGHTA and FQGNSA. The CDR3 is 12 amino acids. Between the trimmed V and J ends, which lost 5 bases and 6 bases, there was a span of 11 bases. CDR3 protein: CASSPSRGEQYF. The CDR3 DNA follows: TGTGCCAGCAGCCCTAGCAGGGGCGAGCAGTACTTC.

The chain employs TRBV5-4 and TRBJ2-4; maybe TRBD1 (6 bases). CDR1 and CDR2 from the germline V gene are SGHNT and YYREEE (reference sequence). Trimming stripped 4 bases from V and 6 bases from J, with 23 bases between. The CDR3 is 17 amino acids. The CDR3 DNA follows: TGTGCCAGCAGCATCCCGGACAGAAGCCCGGCCGGAAACATTCAGTACTTC. It yields the protein CASSIPDRSPAGNIQYF.

The gene calls are TRBV5-1 and TRBJ2-3, with 9 bases that match TRBD2. In germline, CDR1 is SGHRS, CDR2 YFSETQ. V lost 0 bases to trimming and J lost 5 bases; unmatched junction nucleotides: 7. The CDR3 is made up of 16 amino acids. In DNA, the CDR3 is TGCGCCAGCAGCTTGGGAGAAAGGACTAGCGTAGATACGCAGTATTTT. Residues: CASSLGERTSVDTQYF.

In its sample, this clone was seen once. This chain connects TRBV7-2 to TRBJ2-7; TRBD1 aligns across 11 bases. Germline values: CDR1 SGHTA, CDR2 FQGNSA. The length of the CDR3 is 15 residues. V gave up 5 bases and J gave up 6 bases; unmatched junction bases: 9. The CDR3 DNA reads as TGTGCCAGCAGCCAGCCGAGGGACAGGGGGTCCGAGCAGTACTTC. Amino acids: CASSQPRDRGSEQYF. Combining the CDR3 with reference TRBV7-2 and TRBJ2-7 gives the whole variable domain GAGVSQSPSNKVTEKGKDVELRCDPISGHTALYWYRQSLGQGLEFLIYFQGNSAPDKSGLPSDRFSAERTGGSVSTLTIQRTQQEDSAVYLCASSQPRDRGSEQYFGPGTRLTVT.

This chain joins TRBV25-1 and TRBJ2-2; tentatively, D is TRBD1 or TRBD2 (6 bases each). Trimming stripped 4 bases from V and 0 bases from J, with 15 bases between. Germline values: CDR1 MGHDK, CDR2 SYGVNS. The CDR3 has 17 residues. CDR3 sequence (DNA): TGTGCCAGCAGTGGCATCAGGGGACTCCCGAACACCGGGGAGCTGTTTTTT. This translates into CASSGIRGLPNTGELFF.

The chain recombines TRBV27 with TRBJ2-2, with 8 bases lining up with TRBD2. The CDR3 covers 16 residues. The trim removed 2 bases at V and 1 base at J, leaving 3 bases unmatched. Germline V gene sequence: CDR1 MNHEY, CDR2 SMNVEV (reference sequence). The CDR3 sequence: CASSLRSGKNTGELFF. The CDR3 DNA reads TGTGCCAGCAGTTTACGTAGCGGGAAGAACACCGGGGAGCTGTTTTTT.

This rearrangement joins TRBV10-1 to TRBJ2-7; TRBD2 aligns across 14 bases. The CDR3 contains 17 residues. V lost 2 bases to trimming and J lost 4 bases; unmatched junction nucleotides: 7. Germline V lookup: CDR1 WNHNN, CDR2 SYGVQD (reference sequence). CDR3 residues: CASSEGTSGGEIYEQYF. DNA for the CDR3: TGCGCCAGCAGTGAGGGGACTAGCGGGGGTGAAATTTACGAGCAGTACTTC.

The J gene is TRBJ2-2, the V gene TRBV3-1 (or the pseudogene TRBV3-2); TRBD2 aligns across 10 bases. The CDR3 is 17 amino acids. CDR1 and CDR2 (germline): LGHDT, YNNKEL (reference sequence). V shed 10 bases and J 1 base; nucleotides not matched to a gene: 12. CDR3 coding DNA: TGTGCCACCCTCCGGACTAGCGGTCTTCTGAACACCGGGGAGCTGTTTTTT. This sequence encodes CATLRTSGLLNTGELFF.

The chain carries TRBV9 and TRBJ2-3, with 9 positions matching TRBD1. The CDR3 loop spans 20 amino acids. The junction had 17 bases not matched to a gene; V was cut back by 1 base and J by 2 bases. Germline V gives CDR1 SGDLS, CDR2 YYNGEE. CDR3 residues: CASSVFWRSTGTGPTDTQYF. The CDR3 DNA sequence: TGTGCCAGCAGCGTATTTTGGCGGTCTACCGGGACAGGGCCCACAGATACGCAGTATTTT.

A single count supports this clone. The chain recombines TRBV5-5 with TRBJ1-5, with D possibly matching TRBD1 (5 bases). Germline lookup yields CDR1 SGHKS and CDR2 YYEKEE (reference sequence). CDR3 length: 15 amino acids. With 3 bases removed from V and 1 base from J, the gap between germline ends came to 11 bases. In DNA, the CDR3 is TGTGCCAGCAGCTCGGGACCCACCAGCAATCAGCCCCAGCATTTT. Residues: CASSSGPTSNQPQHF. The full variable domain, in which reference TRBV5-5 and TRBJ1-5 provide the parts outside the CDR3, is DAGVTQSPTHLIKTRGQQVTLRCSPISGHKSVSWYQQVLGQGPQFIFQYYEKEERGRGNFPDRFSARQFPNYSSELNVNALLLGDSALYLCASSSGPTSNQPQHFGDGTRLSIL.

CDR3 loop: CASSLAEVSGEQYF. CDR3 nucleotides: TGCGCCAGCAGCTTGGCCGAGGTGTCCGGCGAGCAGTACTTC. The V and J genes are TRBV5-1 and TRBJ2-7; D uncertain. The germline V gene encodes CDR1 SGHRS and CDR2 YFSETQ. The V end was cut by 0 bases, the J end by 6 bases, with 13 bases between. The CDR3 is 14 amino acids.

The chain employs TRBV6-2 or TRBV6-3 and TRBJ2-2, with TRBD2 matching over 8 bases. Germline lookup yields CDR1 MNHEY and CDR2 SVGEGT. The V segment lost 2 bases and the J segment 5 bases; nucleotides outside the gene matches: 4. The CDR3 spans 15 residues. Here the CDR3 DNA reads TGTGCCAGCAGTTACCCGGGACTAGAGACCGGGGAGCTGTTTTTT. The encoded protein is CASSYPGLETGELFF.

The rearrangement joins TRBV27 to TRBJ2-1; possible D gene TRBD1, 6 bases. Germline V CDR1 and CDR2: MNHEY, SMNVEV (reference sequence). V lost 6 bases and J lost 4, with 34 bases in between. CDR3 length equals 21 residues. The CDR3 loop is CASSDRLIPLTSRPYYNEQFF. DNA for the CDR3: TGTGCCAGCAGCGACAGGCTCATTCCCCTCACCTCCCGACCCTATTACAATGAGCAGTTCTTC.

The chain employs TRBV7-8 and TRBJ2-2; D gene unclear. The V and J ends lost 2 bases and 2 bases respectively, with 6 bases between them. Germline V CDR1 and CDR2: SGHVS, FQNEAQ. This CDR3 region has 14 residues. This chain's CDR3 is CASSLTENTGELFF. CDR3 DNA sequence: TGTGCCAGCAGCTTAACAGAAAACACCGGGGAGCTGTTTTTT. Full variable domain (remainder filled in from reference TRBV7-8 and TRBJ2-2): GAGVSQSPRYKVAKRGQDVALRCDPISGHVSLFWYQQALGQGPEFLTYFQNEAQLDKSGLPSDRFFAERPEGSVSTLKIQRTQQEDSAVYLCASSLTENTGELFFGEGSRLTVL.

The CDR3 DNA reads TGTGCCAGCAGTAGCTTCCCGCAGGGAGATACGCAGTATTTT. Protein: CASSSFPQGDTQYF. The chain combines TRBV27 with TRBJ2-3; maybe TRBD1 (5 bases). This CDR3 has 14 amino acids. Germline loops: CDR1 MNHEY, CDR2 SMNVEV (reference sequence). The V end was cut by 5 bases, the J end by 5 bases, with 14 bases between.

The chain links TRBV28 to TRBJ1-3, with 8 nucleotides matching TRBD1. The ends lost 6 bases at V and 2 bases at J; junction bases unmatched: 0. The germline V gene has CDR1 MDHEN and CDR2 SYDVKM. This CDR3 is built from 13 residues. CDR3 residues: CASRQGAGNTIYF. The CDR3 DNA sequence: TGTGCCAGCAGACAGGGGGCTGGAAACACCATATATTTT.

The chain joins TRBV25-1 to TRBJ2-7; D gene ambiguous. CDR1 MGHDK and CDR2 SYGVNS come from the germline V gene. This CDR3 is 16 amino acids long. V was trimmed by 1 base and J by 4 bases, leaving 17 bases between them. CDR3 in DNA: TGTGCCAGCAGTGAATCCCAGGAAGGGTGGAGATACGAGCAGTACTTC. Translating it yields CASSESQEGWRYEQYF.

The chain uses TRBV7-9 and TRBJ1-4; 7 positions match TRBD1. V lost 11 bases, J lost 5 bases, and 11 bases stayed unmatched. The CDR3 sequence is 14 residues long. Germline values: CDR1 SEHNR, CDR2 FQNEAQ (reference sequence). As DNA, the CDR3 is TGTGCCGTACAAGGGGGACAGATGAATGAAAAACTGTTTTTT. Translating gives CAVQGGQMNEKLFF.